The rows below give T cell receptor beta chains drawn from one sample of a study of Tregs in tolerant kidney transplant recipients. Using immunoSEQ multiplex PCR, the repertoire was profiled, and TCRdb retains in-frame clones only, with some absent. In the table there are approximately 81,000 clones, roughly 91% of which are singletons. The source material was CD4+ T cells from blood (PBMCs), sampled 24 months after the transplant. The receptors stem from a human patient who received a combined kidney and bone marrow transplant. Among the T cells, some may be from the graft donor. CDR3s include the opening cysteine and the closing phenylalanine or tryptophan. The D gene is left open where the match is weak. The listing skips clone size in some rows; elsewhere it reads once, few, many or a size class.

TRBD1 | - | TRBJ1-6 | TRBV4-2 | CASSQGIDRVKSPLHF | TGTGCCAGCAGCCAAGGTATTGACAGGGTGAAATCACCCCTCCACTTT
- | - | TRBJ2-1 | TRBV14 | CASSRVNRDNEQFF | TGTGCCAGCAGCCGAGTCAACCGGGACAATGAGCAGTTCTTC
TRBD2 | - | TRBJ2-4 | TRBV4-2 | CASSQVPLAGGPRNIQYF | TGTGCCAGCAGCCAAGTGCCTCTAGCGGGAGGGCCTAGGAACATTCAGTACTTC
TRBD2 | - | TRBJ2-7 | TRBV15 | CATSRGGAGGPYEQYF | TGTGCCACCAGCAGAGGGGGAGCGGGAGGGCCGTACGAGCAGTACTTC
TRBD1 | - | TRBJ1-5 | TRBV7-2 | CASSFDRGQNQPQHF | TGTGCCAGCAGCTTTGACAGGGGGCAGAATCAGCCCCAGCATTTT
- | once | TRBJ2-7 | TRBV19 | CASRLTTTGSAKQYF | TGTGCCAGTAGGCTTACCACTACAGGGTCCGCCAAGCAGTACTTC
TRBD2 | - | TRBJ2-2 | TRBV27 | CASSPIAGKNTGELFF | TGTGCCAGCAGTCCCATAGCGGGAAAGAACACCGGGGAGCTGTTTTTT
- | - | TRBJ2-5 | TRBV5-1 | CASSLGLAQETQYF | TGCGCCAGCAGCTTGGGCCTGGCACAAGAGACCCAGTACTTC
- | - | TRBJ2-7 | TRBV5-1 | CASSLFSARGFYEQYF | TGCGCCAGCAGCTTGTTTTCGGCCAGGGGCTTCTACGAGCAGTACTTC
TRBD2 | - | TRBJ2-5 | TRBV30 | CAWSTSGPFRETQYF | TGTGCCTGGAGTACTAGCGGGCCCTTTCGGGAGACCCAGTACTTC
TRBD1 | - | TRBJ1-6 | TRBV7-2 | CASSLGTGGSPLHF | TGTGCCAGCAGCCTAGGGACAGGGGGTTCACCCCTCCACTTT
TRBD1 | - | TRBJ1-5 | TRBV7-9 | CASSSTPGHNLDRDQPQHF | TGTGCCAGCAGCTCGACGCCAGGACATAACCTCGACAGGGATCAGCCCCAGCATTTT
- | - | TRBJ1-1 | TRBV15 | CATSREAVFSEAFF | TGTGCCACCAGCAGAGAGGCGGTTTTTAGTGAAGCTTTCTTT
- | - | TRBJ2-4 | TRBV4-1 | CASSQGPRLVLGVAKNIQYF | TGCGCCAGCAGCCAAGGTCCCCGACTAGTTTTAGGCGTAGCCAAAAACATTCAGTACTTC
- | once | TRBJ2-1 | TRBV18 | CASSPRDQGSYNEQFF | TGTGCCAGCTCACCACGAGACCAGGGGTCCTACAATGAGCAGTTCTTC
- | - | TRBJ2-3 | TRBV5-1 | CASSGSGSTDTQYF | TGCGCCAGCAGCGGAAGCGGGAGCACAGATACGCAGTATTTT
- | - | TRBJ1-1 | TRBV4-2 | CASSQDQDFGEAFF | TGTGCCAGCAGCCAAGATCAGGATTTTGGTGAAGCTTTCTTT
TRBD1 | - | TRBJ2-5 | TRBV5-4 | CASSPTGTGYRGQYF | TGTGCCAGCAGCCCTACCGGGACAGGGTATCGTGGCCAGTACTTC
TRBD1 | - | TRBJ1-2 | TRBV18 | CASSTGQGYGYTF | TGTGCCAGCTCGACTGGACAGGGCTATGGCTACACCTTC
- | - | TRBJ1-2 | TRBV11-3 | CASSFQGNYGYTF | TGTGCCAGCAGCTTTCAGGGTAACTATGGCTACACCTTC
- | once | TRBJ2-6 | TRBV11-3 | CASSWERAGANVLTF | TGTGCCAGCAGCTGGGAGAGAGCTGGGGCCAACGTCCTGACTTTC
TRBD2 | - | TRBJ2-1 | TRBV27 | CASSVRWTSGSYNEQFF | TGTGCCAGCAGTGTGCGATGGACTAGCGGGAGTTACAATGAGCAGTTCTTC
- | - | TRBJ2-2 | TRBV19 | CASSFGRYTGELFF | TGTGCCAGTAGTTTCGGGAGATACACCGGGGAGCTGTTTTTT
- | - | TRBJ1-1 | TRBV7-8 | CASSRIQGPLEAFF | TGTGCCAGCAGCCGAATTCAGGGGCCCCTCGAAGCTTTCTTT
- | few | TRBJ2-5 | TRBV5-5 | CASSLVLAVAQYF | TGTGCCAGCAGCTTGGTACTAGCTGTGGCCCAGTACTTC
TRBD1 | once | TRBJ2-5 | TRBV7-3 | CASRQGAGETQYF | TGTGCCAGCCGACAGGGAGCCGGGGAGACCCAGTACTTC
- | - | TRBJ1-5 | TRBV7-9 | CASSLVAGKPQHF | TGTGCCAGCAGCTTAGTGGCAGGCAAGCCCCAGCATTTT
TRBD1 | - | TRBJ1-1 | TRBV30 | CAWSIGQGVTEAFF | TGTGCCTGGAGTATCGGACAGGGAGTAACTGAAGCTTTCTTT
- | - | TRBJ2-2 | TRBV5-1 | CASSREIITGELFF | TGCGCCAGCTCCCGGGAGATAATTACCGGGGAGCTGTTTTTT
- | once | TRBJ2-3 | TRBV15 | CATSRVAGDTQYF | TGTGCCACCAGCAGAGTGGCGGGAGATACGCAGTATTTT
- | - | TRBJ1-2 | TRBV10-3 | CAITNKEGVDGYTF | TGTGCCATCACCAACAAGGAGGGAGTCGATGGCTACACCTTC
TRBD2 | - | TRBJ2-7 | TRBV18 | CASSAGGDSYEQYF | TGTGCCAGCTCAGCCGGGGGGGACTCCTACGAGCAGTACTTC
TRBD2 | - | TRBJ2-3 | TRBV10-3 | CAIRRVLWTSGVWTDTQYF | TGTGCCATCAGAAGGGTTTTGTGGACTAGCGGAGTGTGGACAGATACGCAGTATTTT
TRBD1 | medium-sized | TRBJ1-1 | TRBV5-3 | CARSKRTGGVTEAFF | TGTGCCAGAAGCAAAAGGACAGGGGGTGTAACTGAAGCTTTCTTT
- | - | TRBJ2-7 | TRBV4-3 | CASSQNQQGLYEQYF | TGCGCCAGCAGCCAAAATCAACAGGGACTATACGAGCAGTACTTC